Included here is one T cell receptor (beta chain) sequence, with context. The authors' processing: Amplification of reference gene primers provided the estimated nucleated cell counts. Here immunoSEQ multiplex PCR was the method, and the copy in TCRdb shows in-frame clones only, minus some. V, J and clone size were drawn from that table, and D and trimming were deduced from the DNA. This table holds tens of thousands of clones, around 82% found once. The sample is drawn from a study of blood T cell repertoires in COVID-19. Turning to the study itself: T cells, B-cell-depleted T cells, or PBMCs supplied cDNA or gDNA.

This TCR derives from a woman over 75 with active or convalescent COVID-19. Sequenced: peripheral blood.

CDR3 sequence reads: CASSPTGVSNQPQHF. The CDR3 nucleotides are TGTGCCAGCAGCCCTACAGGGGTGAGCAATCAGCCCCAGCATTTT. The V and J genes are TRBV28 and TRBJ1-5, with 7 bases fitting TRBD1. The CDR3 totals 15 residues. Germline-derived CDR1 and CDR2 are MDHEN and SYDVKM. Trimming at V came to 6 bases and at J to 1 base, leaving 6 bases not matched to a gene.